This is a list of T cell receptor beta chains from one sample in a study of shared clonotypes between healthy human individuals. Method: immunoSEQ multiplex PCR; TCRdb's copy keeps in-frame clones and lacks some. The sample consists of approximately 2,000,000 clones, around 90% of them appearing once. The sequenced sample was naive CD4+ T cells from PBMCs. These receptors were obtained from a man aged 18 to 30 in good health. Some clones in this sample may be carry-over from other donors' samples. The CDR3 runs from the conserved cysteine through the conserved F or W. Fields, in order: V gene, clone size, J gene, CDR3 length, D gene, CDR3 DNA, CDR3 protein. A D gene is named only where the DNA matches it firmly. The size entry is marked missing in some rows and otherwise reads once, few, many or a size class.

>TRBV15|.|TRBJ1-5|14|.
TGTGCCACCAGCAGAGAGCCGGGCAATCAGCCCCAGCATTTT
CATSREPGNQPQHF
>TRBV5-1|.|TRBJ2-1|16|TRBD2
TGCGCCAGCAGCCCACTAGCGGGAGGGCCCTACAATGAGCAGTTCTTC
CASSPLAGGPYNEQFF
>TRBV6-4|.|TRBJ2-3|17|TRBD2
TGTGCCCCAGTTACGGGAATAGCGGGAGGGGAGGTAGATACGCAGTATTTT
CAPVTGIAGGEVDTQYF
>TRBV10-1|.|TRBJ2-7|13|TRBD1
TGCGCCAGCAGAGCCTCGGGACAGACCGAGCAGTACTTC
CASRASGQTEQYF
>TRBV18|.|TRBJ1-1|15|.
TGTGCCAGCTCACCACTGGCAGGGGAGAACACTGAAGCTTTCTTT
CASSPLAGENTEAFF
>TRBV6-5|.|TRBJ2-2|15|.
TGTGCCAGCAGCCCGGCCACCTTTACCACCGGGGAGCTGTTTTTT
CASSPATFTTGELFF
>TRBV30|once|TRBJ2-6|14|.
TGTGCCTGGAGTAAAGGGACCGGGGCCAACGTCCTGACTTTC
CAWSKGTGANVLTF
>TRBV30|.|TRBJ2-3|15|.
TGTGCCTGGACCTTACACCTACAGGGTACAGATACGCAGTATTTT
CAWTLHLQGTDTQYF
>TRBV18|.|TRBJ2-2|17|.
TGTGCCAGCTCACTAAACGCGGCGGGCCCTCTAGCCGGGGAGCTGTTTTTT
CASSLNAAGPLAGELFF
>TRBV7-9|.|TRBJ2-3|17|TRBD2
TGTGCCAGCAGCCAATCTAGCGGGAGCAAGACCACAGATACGCAGTATTTT
CASSQSSGSKTTDTQYF
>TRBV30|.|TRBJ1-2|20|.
TGTGCCTGGAGTAGATTCCAGGGGTCTCGTCCTCAGGGAGTTAACTATGGCTACACCTTC
CAWSRFQGSRPQGVNYGYTF
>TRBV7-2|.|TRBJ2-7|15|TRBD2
TGTGCCAGCAGCTTAATGATAGCGGGACCCTACGAGCAGTACTTC
CASSLMIAGPYEQYF
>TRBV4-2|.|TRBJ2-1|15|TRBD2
TGTGCCAGCAGCCAAGATCGGGGTAGCGGGACGTTCCGGTTCTTC
CASSQDRGSGTFRFF
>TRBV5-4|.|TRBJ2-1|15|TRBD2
TGTGCCAGCAGCTTAGTAGCGGGAGGGTACAATGAGCAGTTCTTC
CASSLVAGGYNEQFF
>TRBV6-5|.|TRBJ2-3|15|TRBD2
TGTGCCATCACCTCCAGGAGCGGGGACACAGATACGCAGTATTTT
CAITSRSGDTDTQYF
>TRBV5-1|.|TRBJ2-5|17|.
TGCGCCAGCAGCTTGACTGGGGCGGGCCGGTACCAAGAGACCCAGTACTTC
CASSLTGAGRYQETQYF
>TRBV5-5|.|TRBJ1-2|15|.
TGTGCCAGCAGCTTGATTTTACTGCAGGTCTATGGCTACACCTTC
CASSLILLQVYGYTF
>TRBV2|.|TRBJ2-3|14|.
TGTGCCAGCAGTCAGTGGGGGAGCACAGATACGCAGTATTTT
CASSQWGSTDTQYF
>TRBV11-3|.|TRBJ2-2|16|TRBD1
TGTGCCAGCAGCCAACCAGGGGGAGTGGACACCGGGGAGCTGTTTTTT
CASSQPGGVDTGELFF
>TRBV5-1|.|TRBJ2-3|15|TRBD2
TGCGCCAGCAGCCCGGGACTAGCGATCACAGATACGCAGTATTTT
CASSPGLAITDTQYF
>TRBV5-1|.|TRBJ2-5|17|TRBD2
TGCGCCAGCAGCCGTTACCCGACTAGCGGTGGGGTGGAGACCCAGTACTTC
CASSRYPTSGGVETQYF
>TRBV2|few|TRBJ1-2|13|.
TGTGCCAGCAGTGGGGGAGAGTATGCTGGCTACACCTTC
CASSGGEYAGYTF
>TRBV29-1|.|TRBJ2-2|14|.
TGCAGCGTTCACGCAGGGTTACACACCGGGGAGCTGTTTTTT
CSVHAGLHTGELFF
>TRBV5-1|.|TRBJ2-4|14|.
TGCGCCAGCAGCTTGGGACTTGCCAAAAACATTCAGTACTTC
CASSLGLAKNIQYF
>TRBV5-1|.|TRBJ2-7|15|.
TGCGCCAGCAGCGGGGGACTTACAGCCTCCTACGAGCAGTACTTC
CASSGGLTASYEQYF
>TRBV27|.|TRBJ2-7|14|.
TGTGCCAGCAGTTCTGGCTTTAGCTCCTACGAGCAGTACTTC
CASSSGFSSYEQYF
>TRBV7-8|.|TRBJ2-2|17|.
TGTGCCAGCAGCACAGCCGGGAGAACCTTGTCGTACGGGGAGCTGTTTTTT
CASSTAGRTLSYGELFF
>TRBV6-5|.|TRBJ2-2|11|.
TGTGCCAGCAGTCAGGGTGGGGAGCTGTTTTTT
CASSQGGELFF
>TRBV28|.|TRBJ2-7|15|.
TGTGCCAGCAGTTTAGAGAGCCTGGGCTCTAACGAGCAGTACTTC
CASSLESLGSNEQYF
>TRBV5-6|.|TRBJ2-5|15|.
TGTGCCAGCAGCTTCATGGTTGAAAAGCAAGAGACCCAGTACTTC
CASSFMVEKQETQYF
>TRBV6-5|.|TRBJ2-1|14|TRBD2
TGTGCCAGCAGTTACGGGAGGGCCTACAATGAGCAGTTCTTC
CASSYGRAYNEQFF
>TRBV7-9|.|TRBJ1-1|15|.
TGTGCCAGGACCACCCCGGGAAGTCAGAACACTGAAGCTTTCTTT
CARTTPGSQNTEAFF
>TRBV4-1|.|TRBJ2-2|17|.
TGCGCCAGCAGCCAACTTCGACTAAGTAGTAACCCCGGGGAGCTGTTTTTT
CASSQLRLSSNPGELFF
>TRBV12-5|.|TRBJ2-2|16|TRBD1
TGTGCTAGTGGTTTTATTCCCGGGACAGGGCCCGGGGAGCTGTTTTTT
CASGFIPGTGPGELFF
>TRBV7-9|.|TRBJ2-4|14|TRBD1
TGTGCCAGCAGTAGGGACAGGGGGGCTTTCCCTAAGTACTTC
CASSRDRGAFPKYF
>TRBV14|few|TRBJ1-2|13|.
TGTGCCAGCAGCCAAGTGGGCACCGGGGGCTACACCTTC
CASSQVGTGGYTF
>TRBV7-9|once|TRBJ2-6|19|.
TGTGCCAGCAGCTCCTCCCCGGGACACAGGTCCTCTGGGGCCAACGTCCTGACTTTC
CASSSSPGHRSSGANVLTF
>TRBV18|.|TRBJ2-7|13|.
TGTGCCAGCTCACTCTCAGGGTTCCACGAGCAGTACTTC
CASSLSGFHEQYF
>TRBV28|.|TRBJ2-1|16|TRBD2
TGTGCCAGCAGTTCGAGACTAGCGGCAGGCTACAATGAGCAGTTCTTC
CASSSRLAAGYNEQFF
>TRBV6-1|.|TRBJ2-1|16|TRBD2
TGTGCCAGCAGTGTTGGACTAGTTAGCCACTCCAATGAGCAGTTCTTC
CASSVGLVSHSNEQFF
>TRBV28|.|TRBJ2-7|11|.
TGTGCCAGCAGTTCAGGCCCTAGGCGGTACTTC
CASSSGPRRYF